A single count supports the clone carrying this T cell receptor beta chain. Method: immunoSEQ multiplex PCR; TCRdb's copy keeps in-frame clones and lacks some. The sample consists of 220,000 or so clones, around 85% of them appearing once. In terms of age and location, participants ranged from about 18 to 90 years and lived in under 30 US areas. Participants had their cohort set by participant-reported clinical history. The CDR3 extends over 15 amino acids. Germline V lookup: CDR1 SEHNR, CDR2 FQNEAQ (reference sequence). V lost 6 bases and J lost 2; bases outside the gene matches: 7. The entry originates in a study of blood T cell repertoires in COVID-19. Across the study: The analysed material was cDNA or gDNA that came from T cells, B-cell-depleted T cells, or PBMCs.

Sequenced material: PBMCs or T cells enriched from blood (not recorded which). The V call is TRBV7-9, the J call TRBJ1-5; 7 bases agree with TRBD1. This sequence originates from a woman aged 40 to 49 with acute COVID-19. The DNA for the CDR3 is TGTGCCAGCAGTCGTACAGGGGAGGGCAATCAGCCCCAGCATTTT. Amino acid sequence: CASSRTGEGNQPQHF.